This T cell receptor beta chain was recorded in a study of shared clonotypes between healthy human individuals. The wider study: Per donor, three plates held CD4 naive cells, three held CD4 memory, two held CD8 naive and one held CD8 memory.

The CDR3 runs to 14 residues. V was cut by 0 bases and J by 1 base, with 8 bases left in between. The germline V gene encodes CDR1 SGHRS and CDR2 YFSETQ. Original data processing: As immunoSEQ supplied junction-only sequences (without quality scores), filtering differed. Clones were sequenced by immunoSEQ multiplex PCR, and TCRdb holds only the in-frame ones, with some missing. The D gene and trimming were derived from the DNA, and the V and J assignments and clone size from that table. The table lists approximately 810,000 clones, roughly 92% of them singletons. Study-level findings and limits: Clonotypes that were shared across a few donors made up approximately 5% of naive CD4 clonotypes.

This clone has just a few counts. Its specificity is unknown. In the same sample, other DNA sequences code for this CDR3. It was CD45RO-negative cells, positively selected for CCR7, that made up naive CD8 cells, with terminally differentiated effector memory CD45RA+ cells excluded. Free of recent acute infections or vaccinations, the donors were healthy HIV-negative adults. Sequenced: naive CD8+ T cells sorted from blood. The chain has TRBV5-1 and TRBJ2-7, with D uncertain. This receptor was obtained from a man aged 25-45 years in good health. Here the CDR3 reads CASSLGTDSYEQYF. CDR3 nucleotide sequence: TGCGCCAGCAGCTTGGGGACGGATTCCTACGAGCAGTACTTC.